The entry below describes one T cell receptor beta chain. The sample is drawn from a study of blood T cell repertoires in COVID-19. For the study at large: From T cells, B-cell-depleted T cells, or PBMCs came the material, which was cDNA or gDNA.

Per germline, CDR1 ENHRY and CDR2 SYGVKD. The CDR3 is made up of 14 amino acids. Trimming stripped 2 bases from V and 5 bases from J, with 9 bases between. As handled by the study authors: Amplified reference gene primers provided the basis for estimating nucleated cell counts. The protocol was immunoSEQ multiplex PCR, while the TCRdb copy is restricted to in-frame clones and leaves out a portion. Clone size and the V and J calls come from that table; the DNA yielded D and trimming. The table has about 100,000 clones, about 86% seen once. The clonotype originates from a human donor in a cohort sampled during active COVID-19. The chain is built from TRBV10-3 and TRBJ1-4; weak D call: TRBD1 (5 bases). Sequencing was performed on peripheral blood. The DNA of the CDR3 is TGTGCCATCAGTGAGAGGCAGGGAAATGAAAAACTGTTTTTT. Translation: CAISERQGNEKLFF.